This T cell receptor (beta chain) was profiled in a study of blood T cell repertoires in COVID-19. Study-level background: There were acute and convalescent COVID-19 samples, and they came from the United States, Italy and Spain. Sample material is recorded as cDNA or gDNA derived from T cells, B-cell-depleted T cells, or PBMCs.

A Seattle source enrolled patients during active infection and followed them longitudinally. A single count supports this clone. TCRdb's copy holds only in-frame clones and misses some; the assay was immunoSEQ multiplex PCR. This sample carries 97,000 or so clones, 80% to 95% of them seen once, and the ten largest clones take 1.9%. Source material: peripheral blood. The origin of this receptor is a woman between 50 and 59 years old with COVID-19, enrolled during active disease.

Here the CDR3 DNA reads TGTGCCAGCAGCTTAGAGACAGGGGTAACCTTACGCAATCAGCCCCAGCATTTT. Its protein product is CASSLETGVTLRNQPQHF. The V and J genes are TRBV7-9 and TRBJ1-5; TRBD1 matches at 8 bases. Germline V gene lookup returns CDR1 SEHNR and CDR2 FQNEAQ (reference sequence). This CDR3 comprises 18 residues. Losses at the gene ends were 1 base for V and 2 bases for J; bases not matched to a gene: 10.